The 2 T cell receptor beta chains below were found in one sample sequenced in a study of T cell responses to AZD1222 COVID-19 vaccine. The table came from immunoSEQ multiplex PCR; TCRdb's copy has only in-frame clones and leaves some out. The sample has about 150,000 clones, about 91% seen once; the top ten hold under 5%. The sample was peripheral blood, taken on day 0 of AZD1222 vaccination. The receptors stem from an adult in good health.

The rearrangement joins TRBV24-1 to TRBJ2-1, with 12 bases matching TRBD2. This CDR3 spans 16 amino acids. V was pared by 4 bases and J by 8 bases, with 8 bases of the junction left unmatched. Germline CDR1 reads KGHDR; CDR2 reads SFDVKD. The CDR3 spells CATSDSLAGGVYEQFF. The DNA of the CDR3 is TGTGCCACCAGTGACTCACTAGCGGGAGGCGTCTATGAGCAGTTCTTC.

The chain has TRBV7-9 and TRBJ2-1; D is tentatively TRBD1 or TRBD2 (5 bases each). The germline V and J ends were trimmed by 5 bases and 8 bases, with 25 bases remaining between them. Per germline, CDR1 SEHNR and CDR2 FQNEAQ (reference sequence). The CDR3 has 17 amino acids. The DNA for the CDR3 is TGTGCCAGCAGCCAAACCCCGGGGCAGGGTGAAAGCGATGAGCAGTTCTTC. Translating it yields CASSQTPGQGESDEQFF.